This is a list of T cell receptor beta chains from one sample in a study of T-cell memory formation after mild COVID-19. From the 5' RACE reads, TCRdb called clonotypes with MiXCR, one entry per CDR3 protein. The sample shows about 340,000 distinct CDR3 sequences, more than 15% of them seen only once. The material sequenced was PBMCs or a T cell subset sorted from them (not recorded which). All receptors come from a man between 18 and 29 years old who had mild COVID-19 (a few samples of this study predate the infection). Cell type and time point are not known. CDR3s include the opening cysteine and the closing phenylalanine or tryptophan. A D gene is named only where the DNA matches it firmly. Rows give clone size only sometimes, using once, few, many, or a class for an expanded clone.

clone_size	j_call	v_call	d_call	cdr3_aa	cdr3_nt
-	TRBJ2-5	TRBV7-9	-	CASSLGINKETQYF	TGTGCCAGCAGCTTGGGGATCAATAAAGAGACCCAGTACTTC
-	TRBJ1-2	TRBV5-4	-	CASKSGSPYGYTF	TGTGCCAGCAAGTCAGGGAGTCCCTATGGCTACACCTTC
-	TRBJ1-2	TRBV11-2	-	CASSLAHREGGYTF	TGTGCCAGCAGCTTAGCCCACAGGGAAGGCGGCTACACCTTC
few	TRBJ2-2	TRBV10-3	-	CAIRSGTVNTGELFF	TGTGCCATCAGGTCCGGGACGGTGAACACCGGGGAGCTGTTTTTT
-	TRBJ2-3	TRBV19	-	CASSTQGTFTDTQYF	TGTGCCAGTAGTACCCAGGGAACTTTCACAGATACGCAGTATTTT
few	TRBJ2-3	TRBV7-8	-	CASNEPGGWSGVDTQYF	TGTGCCAGCAACGAACCCGGGGGTTGGTCTGGTGTAGATACGCAGTATTTT
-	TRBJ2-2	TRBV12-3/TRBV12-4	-	CASTQAGLIRELFF	TGTGCCAGCACCCAGGCAGGGTTGATCAGGGAGCTGTTTTTT
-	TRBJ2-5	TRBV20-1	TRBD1	CSAVSGTEKETQYF	TGCAGTGCTGTCTCCGGGACAGAAAAAGAGACCCAGTACTTC
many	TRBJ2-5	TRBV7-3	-	CASSPNLQGTQYF	TGTGCCAGCAGCCCAAACCTTCAAGGGACCCAGTACTTC
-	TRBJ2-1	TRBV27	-	CASSEEGLTHRRGNNEQFF	TGTGCCAGCAGTGAGGAGGGGCTAACCCATCGGCGGGGCAACAATGAGCAGTTCTTC
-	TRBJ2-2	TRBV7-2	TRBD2	CASSFSGGENTGELFF	TGTGCCAGCAGCTTCAGCGGGGGGGAGAACACCGGGGAGCTGTTTTTT
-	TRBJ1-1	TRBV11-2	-	CASSQASVRTNAFF	TGTGCCAGCAGCCAAGCTTCGGTTCGAACGAATGCTTTCTTT
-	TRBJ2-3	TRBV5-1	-	CASSLNPGSGAGADTQYF	TGCGCCAGCAGCTTGAACCCAGGCTCGGGAGCAGGGGCAGATACGCAGTATTTT